This is a list of T cell receptor beta chains from one sample in a study of T cell repertoires in ileal Crohn's disease. The repertoire was sequenced with immunoSEQ multiplex PCR; TCRdb's copy has only in-frame clones and lacks some. Of some 12,000 clones in the sample, 70% to 80% are singletons; the top ten hold roughly 4.3%. Sequencing was performed on ileal tissue. The receptors originated from an adult with Crohn's disease. The CDR3 runs from the conserved cysteine through the conserved F or W.

j_call v_call cdr3_aa
TRBJ2-5 TRBV2 CASSDGGNQETQYF
TRBJ2-3 TRBV7-9 CAGRTASTDTQYF
TRBJ2-7 TRBV11-1 CASSWGLRYEQYF
TRBJ1-2 TRBV7-8 CASSLGTDYGYTF
TRBJ1-2 TRBV2 CASSEGNYGYTF
TRBJ1-5 TRBV30 CAWNNRGGNQPQHF
TRBJ2-2 TRBV7-8 CASSFREGSNTGELFF
TRBJ1-1 TRBV5-8 CASSSWTGVMNTEAFF
TRBJ2-2 TRBV6-5 CASSWRVPGELFF
TRBJ2-1 TRBV4-2 CASSQDPSGGANEQFF
TRBJ2-7 TRBV29-1 CSVMDSYEQYF
TRBJ2-7 TRBV30 CAWSGTGFSYEQYF
TRBJ1-6 TRBV18 CASSPYRGVDSPLHF
TRBJ2-7 TRBV6-6 CASSYHSGATYEQYF
TRBJ1-5 TRBV6-1 CASSEQGGTYSNQPQHF
TRBJ1-4 TRBV7-9 CASSLDRGDEKLFF
TRBJ1-5 TRBV27 CASSKGSGNQPQHF
TRBJ1-6 TRBV6-5 CASSYVRVNSPLHF
TRBJ1-1 TRBV28 CASSVSLEAFF
TRBJ1-2 TRBV30 CAWALGGFYGYTF
TRBJ2-1 TRBV30 CAWNLGTVLGNEQFF
TRBJ2-7 TRBV11-3 CASSLTKRGGPREQYF
TRBJ2-2 TRBV5-1 CASSLWRSGELFF
TRBJ2-7 TRBV5-4 CASSDPRTRGNEQYF
TRBJ1-2 TRBV19 CASSTGGVSYGYTF
TRBJ2-7 TRBV6-1 CASLTDRATYEQYF
TRBJ2-1 TRBV10-3 CAISGLAVNDNEQFF
TRBJ2-1 TRBV19 CASRSGPANEQFF
TRBJ2-5 TRBV7-2 CASSAPLARETQYF
TRBJ1-4 TRBV25-1 CASRQGRREKLFF
TRBJ2-1 TRBV5-5 CASSVGFSGNEQFF
TRBJ1-3 TRBV7-2 CASSLQPGLTSGNTIYF
TRBJ2-1 TRBV4-2 CASSQRLNNEQFF
TRBJ1-2 TRBV6-5 CASSKDRGFYGYTF
TRBJ2-1 TRBV4-2 CASSQEASGYSSEQFF
TRBJ1-2 TRBV5-1 CASTPSFGEPNYGYTF
TRBJ1-2 TRBV7-9 CASSLGRDYGYTF
TRBJ1-5 TRBV2 CASSESGAHRDNQPQHF
TRBJ1-5 TRBV10-3 CAISESTGGSNQPQHF
TRBJ1-1 TRBV19 CASQKTPAGGRYTEAFF
TRBJ2-3 TRBV19 CASRLSGDTQYF
TRBJ1-1 TRBV7-7 CASSFYRGRDTEAFF
TRBJ2-3 TRBV9 CASSVATSGGAGDTQYF
TRBJ1-2 TRBV5-4 CASSSTEGATYGYTF
TRBJ1-6 TRBV6-1 CASSEVKGANSPLHF